The entry below describes one TCR beta chain. This may be a read error, as it is one base from a much larger clone. In this CDR3 the conserved last residue, phenylalanine or tryptophan, is missing, so a read error is likely. This entry is derived from a study of patients and donors after allogeneic stem cell transplantation. TCRdb re-derived calls from the RT-PCR reads in MiXCR, one entry per CDR3 protein. The table has 200,000 to 250,000 distinct CDR3 sequences, approximately 14% seen once. CDR1 and CDR2 (germline): DFQATT, SNEGSKA (reference sequence). The CDR3 is made up of 13 amino acids. V was trimmed by 2 bases and J by 2 bases, leaving 9 bases between them.

The sample comprised blood, either unsorted or a sorted T cell fraction (not recorded which). The TCR sequence derives from a human donor who was either an allogeneic HSCT recipient or a stem cell or donor lymphocyte infusion donor (not recorded which). It is not recorded whose cells these are; they may come from a transplant donor. The V gene is TRBV20-1, the J gene TRBJ1-2, with D perhaps TRBD1 (5 bases). The CDR3 spells CSARWGVNYGYTL. CDR3 DNA: TGCAGTGCTAGATGGGGGGTAAACTATGGCTACACCCTC.